A selection of T cell receptor beta chains follows, all from one sample in a study of shared clonotypes between healthy human individuals. Produced via immunoSEQ multiplex PCR; TCRdb's table is partial and in-frame only. The table has some 2 million clones, over 85% seen once. Sequencing was carried out using naive CD8+ T cells sorted from blood. These receptors were obtained from a man in his late teens or twenties in good health. Each CDR3 is given with its conserved first and last residue. A D gene is named only where the DNA matches it firmly. Rows give clone size only sometimes, using once, few, many, or a class for an expanded clone.

clone size	D gene	V gene	J gene	CDR3 protein	CDR3 DNA
-	-	TRBV13	TRBJ2-7	CASGSISGEQYF	TGTGCCAGCGGATCAATCTCTGGCGAGCAGTACTTC
-	-	TRBV18	TRBJ2-2	CASSPAVGSNTGELFF	TGTGCCAGCTCACCAGCTGTCGGATCGAACACCGGGGAGCTGTTTTTT
-	TRBD2	TRBV25-1	TRBJ2-2	CASSPRTSGFLGELFF	TGTGCCAGCAGTCCCCGGACTAGTGGGTTCCTCGGGGAGCTGTTTTTT
once	-	TRBV7-9	TRBJ1-2	CASSLNRDGYTF	TGTGCCAGCAGCTTGAACAGGGATGGCTACACCTTC
-	TRBD1	TRBV5-3	TRBJ2-2	CARSLMTRGQSNTGELFF	TGTGCCAGAAGCTTGATGACGAGGGGACAGTCGAACACCGGGGAGCTGTTTTTT
-	-	TRBV29-1	TRBJ1-1	CSVDGLLGTEAFF	TGCAGCGTTGACGGGTTGTTGGGCACTGAAGCTTTCTTT
-	TRBD2	TRBV6-1	TRBJ2-5	CASSGGWAWGGGQETQYF	TGTGCCAGCAGTGGCGGATGGGCTTGGGGGGGAGGGCAAGAGACCCAGTACTTC
-	-	TRBV9	TRBJ2-3	CASSPWGGGTDTQYF	TGTGCCAGCAGCCCATGGGGCGGGGGCACAGATACGCAGTATTTT
-	TRBD2	TRBV7-9	TRBJ2-1	CASSSTSGSLNEQFF	TGTGCCAGCAGCTCGACTAGCGGGAGCCTAAATGAGCAGTTCTTC
-	-	TRBV10-3	TRBJ2-1	CAISSADPPPDEQFF	TGTGCCATCAGTTCTGCGGACCCCCCCCCGGATGAGCAGTTCTTC
-	-	TRBV7-3	TRBJ2-1	CASSLILGNEQFF	TGTGCCAGCAGCTTAATTCTCGGGAATGAGCAGTTCTTC
-	-	TRBV27	TRBJ2-7	CASSLSPLLEQYF	TGTGCCAGCAGTTTATCCCCCCTCCTCGAGCAGTACTTC
-	-	TRBV4-2	TRBJ2-1	CASSQALAFQFF	TGTGCCAGCAGCCAAGCCCTAGCTTTTCAGTTCTTC
-	-	TRBV6-5	TRBJ1-5	CASSYSGEAAQPQHF	TGTGCCAGCAGTTACTCCGGGGAGGCGGCTCAGCCCCAGCATTTT
few	-	TRBV5-1	TRBJ1-1	CASSSGQNTEAFF	TGCGCCAGCAGCTCGGGACAGAACACTGAAGCTTTCTTT
-	-	TRBV4-1	TRBJ2-7	CASSQTGPSRYEQYF	TGCGCCAGCAGCCAAACAGGGCCCAGTCGGTACGAGCAGTACTTC
-	-	TRBV7-6	TRBJ1-3	CASSLDGWSGNTIYF	TGTGCCAGCAGCTTAGACGGGTGGTCTGGAAACACCATATATTTT
-	-	TRBV30	TRBJ2-5	CAWSPGLWGDQYF	TGTGCCTGGAGTCCCGGACTCTGGGGGGACCAGTACTTC
-	TRBD1	TRBV4-1	TRBJ2-2	CASSQRQGNTGELFF	TGCGCCAGCAGCCAGAGACAGGGGAACACCGGGGAGCTGTTTTTT
-	TRBD1	TRBV28	TRBJ2-5	CASSSIGTGEGETQYF	TGTGCCAGCAGTTCCATCGGGACAGGGGAAGGAGAGACCCAGTACTTC
-	TRBD1	TRBV5-6	TRBJ2-3	CASSWVGSQGVADTQYF	TGTGCCAGCAGCTGGGTGGGGTCCCAGGGGGTGGCAGATACGCAGTATTTT
-	-	TRBV19	TRBJ2-1	CASSLGLYNEQFF	TGTGCCAGTAGTCTGGGCCTATACAATGAGCAGTTCTTC
-	TRBD2	TRBV4-3	TRBJ2-3	CASSDPSGSDTDTQYF	TGCGCCAGCAGCGACCCTAGCGGGAGTGACACAGATACGCAGTATTTT
-	-	TRBV27	TRBJ2-2	CASSVLGPTGELFF	TGTGCCAGCAGTGTCTTGGGACCGACCGGGGAGCTGTTTTTT
once	-	TRBV27	TRBJ2-7	CASSLLGRSYEQYF	TGTGCCAGCAGTTTATTGGGCAGGTCCTACGAGCAGTACTTC
-	TRBD2	TRBV4-1	TRBJ2-3	CASSLGGAFTDTQYF	TGCGCCAGCAGCCTCGGGGGGGCTTTTACAGATACGCAGTATTTT
-	-	TRBV6-5	TRBJ2-7	CASLGPAGEQYF	TGTGCCAGTCTGGGACCTGCGGGGGAGCAGTACTTC
-	-	TRBV27	TRBJ2-2	CASSLFMGTAGELFF	TGTGCCAGCAGTTTATTTATGGGGACGGCCGGGGAGCTGTTTTTT
-	TRBD2	TRBV9	TRBJ2-1	CASSVGGTSVNEQFF	TGTGCCAGCAGCGTTGGTGGGACTAGCGTCAATGAGCAGTTCTTC
-	-	TRBV6-1	TRBJ2-7	CASSESVSPQSSYEQYF	TGTGCCAGCAGTGAAAGTGTTTCCCCGCAGAGCTCCTACGAGCAGTACTTC
once	-	TRBV13	TRBJ1-2	CASSPPGAGGYTF	TGTGCCAGCAGCCCTCCGGGGGCGGGAGGCTACACCTTC
-	TRBD1	TRBV4-1	TRBJ2-7	CASSQGTGITYEQYF	TGCGCCAGCAGCCAAGGGACAGGTATCACCTACGAGCAGTACTTC
-	-	TRBV29-1	TRBJ2-1	CSVDLGDVYNEQFF	TGCAGCGTTGACTTAGGGGACGTATACAATGAGCAGTTCTTC
-	TRBD2	TRBV30	TRBJ2-7	CAWSAGGRYEQYF	TGTGCCTGGAGTGCGGGGGGGCGGTACGAGCAGTACTTC
-	TRBD1	TRBV11-2	TRBJ2-3	CASSSTSGGITDTQYF	TGTGCCAGCAGCTCCACCTCAGGGGGCATCACAGATACGCAGTATTTT
-	TRBD2	TRBV2	TRBJ2-2	CASSIPRAGESHGELFF	TGTGCCAGCAGTATTCCAAGAGCGGGAGAATCCCACGGGGAGCTGTTTTTT
-	-	TRBV6-5	TRBJ1-3	CASSYFPPTSGNTIYF	TGTGCCAGCAGTTATTTCCCCCCTACCTCTGGAAACACCATATATTTT
-	TRBD1	TRBV7-3	TRBJ1-1	CASSPHSSQGAGPPEAFF	TGTGCCAGCAGCCCCCACAGCAGTCAGGGGGCGGGTCCCCCCGAAGCTTTCTTT
-	TRBD1	TRBV27	TRBJ1-5	CASSPQGAGQPQHF	TGTGCCAGCAGCCCACAGGGGGCGGGTCAGCCCCAGCATTTT
-	-	TRBV10-2	TRBJ2-7	CAAEVIGREGPYEQYF	TGCGCAGCAGAGGTTATTGGCAGGGAAGGCCCCTACGAGCAGTACTTC
-	TRBD2	TRBV6-1	TRBJ2-7	CASSEAGLAGEQYF	TGTGCCAGCAGTGAAGCGGGACTAGCCGGCGAGCAGTACTTC
-	-	TRBV7-9	TRBJ2-2	CASSQYTGELFF	TGTGCCAGCAGCCAATACACCGGGGAGCTGTTTTTT
-	TRBD1	TRBV11-2	TRBJ2-7	CASSSWDSSYEQYF	TGTGCCAGCAGCTCCTGGGACAGCTCCTACGAGCAGTACTTC
-	TRBD2	TRBV11-2	TRBJ2-7	CASSLTSGAYEQYF	TGTGCCAGCAGCTTGACTAGCGGGGCCTACGAGCAGTACTTC
-	TRBD1	TRBV19	TRBJ2-7	CASSSRDRDEQYF	TGTGCCAGTAGTAGCCGGGACAGGGACGAGCAGTACTTC
-	TRBD1	TRBV4-1	TRBJ1-1	CASSQEENRGATEAFF	TGCGCCAGCAGCCAAGAAGAAAACAGGGGCGCCACTGAAGCTTTCTTT
-	-	TRBV6-1	TRBJ2-3	CASSEFEMTSTDTQYF	TGTGCCAGCAGTGAGTTCGAAATGACGAGCACAGATACGCAGTATTTT
-	TRBD1	TRBV10-2	TRBJ2-1	CASIGQVNNEQFF	TGCGCCAGCATAGGACAGGTGAACAATGAGCAGTTCTTC
-	TRBD2	TRBV4-2	TRBJ2-3	CASSQDMESGGASTDTQYF	TGTGCCAGCAGCCAAGATATGGAGAGCGGGGGAGCTAGCACAGATACGCAGTATTTT
-	-	TRBV4-1	TRBJ2-1	CASSPERGNYNEQFF	TGCGCCAGCAGCCCTGAGAGGGGTAACTACAATGAGCAGTTCTTC
-	-	TRBV27	TRBJ2-5	CASSRTAAAGETQYF	TGTGCCAGCAGTCGGACAGCTGCAGCGGGAGAGACCCAGTACTTC
-	TRBD2	TRBV5-1	TRBJ2-3	CASSGGTSESTDTQYF	TGCGCCAGCAGCGGAGGGACTAGCGAAAGCACAGATACGCAGTATTTT
-	TRBD2	TRBV5-6	TRBJ2-7	CASTLAGGFYEQYF	TGTGCCAGCACCCTAGCGGGGGGTTTTTACGAGCAGTACTTC
-	TRBD2	TRBV6-5	TRBJ2-7	CASIDTGEGEQYF	TGTGCCAGCATTGATACCGGGGAGGGCGAGCAGTACTTC
-	-	TRBV30	TRBJ1-4	CAWAGSEKLFF	TGTGCCTGGGCTGGAAGTGAAAAACTGTTTTTT
-	TRBD2	TRBV6-6	TRBJ2-3	CASSPGTSGTDTQYF	TGTGCCAGCAGCCCCGGGACTAGCGGCACAGATACGCAGTATTTT
once	TRBD1	TRBV27	TRBJ2-1	CASSRVGTGVQNEQFF	TGTGCCAGCAGTCGCGTCGGGACAGGGGTCCAGAATGAGCAGTTCTTC
-	TRBD1	TRBV27	TRBJ1-2	CASSFGQGSGYTF	TGTGCCAGCAGTTTCGGACAGGGGAGCGGCTACACCTTC
-	-	TRBV2	TRBJ1-2	CASSEAFGQTLGYGYTF	TGTGCCAGCAGTGAAGCTTTTGGACAGACCCTCGGGTATGGCTACACCTTC
-	-	TRBV9	TRBJ2-5	CASSFSWENPQETQYF	TGTGCCAGCAGCTTTAGTTGGGAAAACCCACAAGAGACCCAGTACTTC